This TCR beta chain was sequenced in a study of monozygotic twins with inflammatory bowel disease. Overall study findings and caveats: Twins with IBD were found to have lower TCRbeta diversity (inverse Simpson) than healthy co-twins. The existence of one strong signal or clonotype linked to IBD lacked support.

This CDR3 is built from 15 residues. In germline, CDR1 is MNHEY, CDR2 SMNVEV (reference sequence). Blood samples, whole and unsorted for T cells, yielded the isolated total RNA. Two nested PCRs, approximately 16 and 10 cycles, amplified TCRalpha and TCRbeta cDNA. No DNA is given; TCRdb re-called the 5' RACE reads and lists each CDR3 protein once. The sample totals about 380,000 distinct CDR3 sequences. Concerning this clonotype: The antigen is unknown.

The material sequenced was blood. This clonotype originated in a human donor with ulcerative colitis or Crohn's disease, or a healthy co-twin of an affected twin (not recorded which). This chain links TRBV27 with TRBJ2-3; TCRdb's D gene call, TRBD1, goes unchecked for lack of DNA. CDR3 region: CASRKIQDGTDTQYF.